These 32 T cell receptor beta chains share one sample of origin, sequenced in a study of T cell responses to AZD1222 COVID-19 vaccine. Only in-frame clones appear in the TCRdb table, and some are missing; sequencing was by immunoSEQ multiplex PCR. Among some 150,000 clones listed, nearly 95% were seen once. The specimen was peripheral blood, collected on day 0 of AZD1222 vaccination. Receptors were obtained from an adult in good health.

CDR3 amino acids: CASSLVGVGETQYF. CDR3 in DNA: TGTGCCAGCAGTTTAGTGGGAGTTGGAGAGACCCAGTACTTC. The gene calls are TRBV27 and TRBJ2-5; D may be TRBD2 (5 bases). This CDR3 contains 14 residues. Germline CDR1 and CDR2: MNHEY and SMNVEV (reference sequence). V was shortened by 2 bases and J by 4 bases, with 11 bases between the two germline ends.

The count of this clone is one. Different DNA sequences within this sample yield the same CDR3. The rearrangement links TRBV7-2 to TRBJ2-1, with 10 bases aligning to TRBD2. The CDR3 length is 15 residues. Per the germline V gene, CDR1 is SGHTA and CDR2 is FQGNSA. V lost 2 bases, J lost 4 bases, and 2 bases stayed unmatched. The CDR3 DNA reads TGTGCCAGCAGCTTATCTAGCGGGAGTTACAATGAGCAGTTCTTC. It is translated as CASSLSSGSYNEQFF.

This chain links TRBV10-2 with TRBJ2-1; maybe TRBD2 (5 bases). The length of the CDR3 is 12 residues. In germline, CDR1 is WSHSY, CDR2 SAAADI. Trimming shortened V by 7 bases and J by 4 bases, and 8 bases separated the two germline ends. The CDR3 protein is CASKGGYNEQFF. The CDR3, as DNA: TGCGCCAGCAAGGGCGGGTACAATGAGCAGTTCTTC.

The chain employs TRBV19 and TRBJ2-7; the match to TRBD2 covers 7 bases. Germline assignment: CDR1 LNHDA and CDR2 SQIVND (reference sequence). The ends lost 4 bases at V and 3 bases at J; junction bases unmatched: 3. This CDR3 region has 13 residues. The CDR3 sequence: CASSTSGDYEQYF. CDR3 DNA sequence: TGTGCCAGTAGTACTAGCGGAGACTACGAGCAGTACTTC.

This rearrangement joins TRBV18 to TRBJ1-2; possible D gene TRBD1, 6 bases. Trimming took off 3 bases at V and 2 bases at J, with 13 bases between the two ends. This CDR3 contains 15 residues. Per germline, CDR1 KGHSH and CDR2 LQKENI. The chain's CDR3 is CASSPSQGVNYGYTF. The CDR3 nucleotides read TGTGCCAGCTCACCCTCACAGGGTGTAAACTATGGCTACACCTTC.

The rearrangement joins TRBV3-1 (or the pseudogene TRBV3-2) to TRBJ2-7; D uncertain. Germline assignment: CDR1 LGHDT and CDR2 YNNKEL (reference sequence). This CDR3 has 14 residues. V lost 0 bases to trimming and J lost 0 bases, with 6 bases between them. CDR3 bases: TGTGCCAGCAGCCAAGACTGGCGCTCCTACGAGCAGTACTTC. This encodes CASSQDWRSYEQYF.

This clone appeared once. The chain has TRBV13 and TRBJ2-1, with a weak D call TRBD1 (6 bases). The V gene's germline CDR1 is PRHDT and CDR2 FYEKMQ (reference sequence). Trimming removed 2 bases at V and 2 bases at J, with 10 bases between. The CDR3 sequence is 15 residues long. CDR3 sequence (DNA): TGTGCCAGCAGCTTAACGCAGGGGACCTACAATGAGCAGTTCTTC. This translates into CASSLTQGTYNEQFF.

The chain employs TRBV10-3 and TRBJ2-2, with 8 bases matching TRBD2. The V segment lost 6 bases and the J segment 5 bases; nucleotides outside the gene matches: 11. CDR1 and CDR2 from the germline V gene are ENHRY and SYGVKD. The CDR3 covers 16 residues. This CDR3 is CAIRQNSGSVTGELFF. In DNA, the CDR3 is TGTGCCATCAGGCAGAACAGCGGGAGCGTTACCGGGGAGCTGTTTTTT.

The chain employs TRBV4-1 and TRBJ2-2; weak D call: TRBD2 (5 bases). This CDR3 spans 16 amino acids. Trimming removed 1 base at V and 0 bases at J, with 9 bases between. Germline assignment: CDR1 MGHRA and CDR2 YSYEKL. CDR3 sequence (DNA): TGCGCCAGCAGCCAAGTTGTGGGAGCGAACACCGGGGAGCTGTTTTTT. It is translated as CASSQVVGANTGELFF.

This clone was seen a single time. This chain connects TRBV5-1 to TRBJ1-1; 9 nucleotides match TRBD1. Trimming at V came to 5 bases and at J to 2 bases, leaving 13 bases not matched to a gene. This CDR3 region has 17 residues. Germline V gives CDR1 SGHRS, CDR2 YFSETQ. This chain's CDR3 is CASRRTGERVRNTEAFF. The CDR3 DNA reads as TGCGCCAGCAGGCGGACAGGGGAAAGAGTAAGAAACACTGAAGCTTTCTTT.

CDR3 region: CASSPGLAGWGGELFF. The CDR3 DNA is TGTGCCAGCAGCCCGGGACTAGCGGGATGGGGCGGGGAGCTGTTTTTT. The V call is TRBV11-3, the J call TRBJ2-2; TRBD2 agrees at 13 bases. Per germline, CDR1 SGHNT and CDR2 YENEEA. The CDR3 runs to 16 residues. The V segment lost 5 bases and the J segment 7 bases; nucleotides outside the gene matches: 7.

The sample holds one count of this clone. The gene calls are TRBV5-6 and TRBJ2-1, with 7 bases matching TRBD2. This CDR3 comprises 15 residues. V lost 6 bases, J lost 2 bases, and 8 bases stayed unmatched. The germline CDR1 and CDR2 sequences are SGHDT and YYEEEE. The CDR3 region has the DNA TGTGCCAGCACCCGAAGACTAGCTCCCTACAATGAGCAGTTCTTC. Its translation: CASTRRLAPYNEQFF.

This chain links TRBV15 with TRBJ2-3; no reliable D call. This CDR3 comprises 12 residues. The germline gives CDR1 LNHNV, CDR2 YYDKDF (reference sequence). V was shortened by 0 bases and J by 13 bases, with 11 bases between the two germline ends. The CDR3 region has the DNA TGTGCCACCAGCAGAGATCGAGACATTAAGTATTTT. This translates into CATSRDRDIKYF. Filled out from reference TRBV15 and TRBJ2-3, the complete variable domain reads DAMVIQNPRYQVTQFGKPVTLSCSQTLNHNVMYWYQQKSSQAPKLLFHYYDKDFNNEADTPDNFQSRRPNTSFCFLDIRSPGLGDTAMYLCATSRDRDIKYFGPGTRLTVL.

The chain employs TRBV5-1 and TRBJ2-2; either TRBD1 or TRBD2 may fit D (5 bases each). The CDR3 extends over 14 amino acids. Germline V gene sequence: CDR1 SGHRS, CDR2 YFSETQ. V lost 5 bases, J lost 1 base, and 9 bases lay in between. The CDR3 region is CASRHGGNTGELFF. The DNA of the CDR3 is TGCGCCAGCAGGCATGGGGGGAACACCGGGGAGCTGTTTTTT.

The rearrangement links TRBV7-2 to TRBJ2-3; TRBD2 matches at 15 bases. CDR3 length: 17 residues. Germline CDR1 SGHTA, CDR2 FQGNSA. After removal of 5 bases from V and 5 bases from J, the junction contained 8 bases not matched to a gene. The CDR3 coding sequence is TGTGCCAGCAGCCCGTCCCGGACTAGCGGGGGGGGAGATACGCAGTATTTT. This translates into CASSPSRTSGGGDTQYF.

V and J are TRBV2 and TRBJ1-5; D gene unclear. The germline V gene has CDR1 SNHLY and CDR2 FYNNEI. V shed 7 bases and J shed 2 bases, with 9 bases lying between them. This CDR3 is built from 13 residues. The CDR3 here is CASTTVRNQPQHF. For the CDR3, the DNA is TGTGCCAGCACAACGGTGCGCAATCAGCCCCAGCATTTT.

The chain has TRBV5-6 and TRBJ1-2; the D is unclear. Germline assignment: CDR1 SGHDT and CDR2 YYEEEE. The CDR3 length is 13 residues. The V end was cut by 5 bases, the J end by 5 bases, with 13 bases between. The CDR3 DNA reads as TGTGCCAGCAGGATTTGGGTTTCTTATGGCTACACCTTC. Encoded protein: CASRIWVSYGYTF. Supplemented by reference TRBV5-6 and TRBJ1-2, the full variable domain reads DAGVTQSPTHLIKTRGQQVTLRCSPKSGHDTVSWYQQALGQGPQFIFQYYEEEERQRGNFPDRFSGHQFPNYSSELNVNALLLGDSALYLCASRIWVSYGYTFGSGTRLTVV.

This sequence joins TRBV27 and TRBJ1-4; D not certain. The CDR3 length is 13 residues. The germline CDR1 and CDR2 sequences are MNHEY and SMNVEV (reference sequence). V lost 8 bases and J lost 10, with 17 bases in between. The CDR3 nucleotides read TGTGCCAGCGCGAGGGAACAGAGGGCAAAACTGTTTTTT. Amino acids: CASAREQRAKLFF.

The chain joins TRBV24-1 to TRBJ1-3, with 10 bases identical to TRBD1. V gave up 1 base and J gave up 1 base; unmatched junction bases: 6. The germline V gene encodes CDR1 KGHDR and CDR2 SFDVKD. The CDR3 runs to 18 residues. CDR3 coding DNA: TGTGCCACCAGTGATTTTCCGACAGGGGGCTTTTCTGGAAACACCATATATTTT. It encodes CATSDFPTGGFSGNTIYF.

The rearrangement joins TRBV19 to TRBJ2-7; tentatively, D is TRBD1 (6 bases). The germline CDR1 and CDR2 sequences are LNHDA and SQIVND (reference sequence). Deletions cut 5 bases from V and 0 bases from J, with 8 bases between. This CDR3 has 13 amino acids. The CDR3 loop reads CASSQGISYEQYF. The CDR3 coding sequence is TGTGCCAGTAGTCAGGGGATCTCCTACGAGCAGTACTTC.

The V and J genes are TRBV5-1 and TRBJ2-1; D is undetermined. Trimming took 6 bases from V and 3 from J, leaving 16 bases between them. The CDR3 has 15 amino acids. CDR1 and CDR2 (germline): SGHRS, YFSETQ. The chain's CDR3 is CASKAGAADYNEQFF. As DNA, the CDR3 is TGCGCCAGCAAGGCTGGCGCGGCTGACTACAATGAGCAGTTCTTC.

This clone was counted once. The chain carries TRBV20-1 and TRBJ2-1; D might be TRBD1 (6 bases). V was trimmed by 3 bases and J by 4 bases, leaving 16 bases between them. CDR1 is DFQATT and CDR2 is SNEGSKA in the germline V gene (reference sequence). This CDR3 comprises 15 residues. The CDR3 spells CSASPLGAEYNEQFF. CDR3 nucleotide sequence: TGCAGTGCTAGTCCCCTGGGGGCGGAATACAATGAGCAGTTCTTC.

This rearrangement joins TRBV28 to TRBJ2-3, with D possibly being TRBD2 (5 bases). V shed 5 bases and J shed 2 bases, with 8 bases lying between them. The CDR3 is 13 residues long. Germline V gene lookup returns CDR1 MDHEN and CDR2 SYDVKM. CDR3 residues: CASSGLITDTQYF. The DNA of the CDR3 is TGTGCCAGCAGTGGACTCATCACAGATACGCAGTATTTT.

This clone was counted once. This chain links TRBV14 with TRBJ1-3; D uncertain. Trimming removed 4 bases from V and 1 base from J, with 11 bases in between. The germline V gene encodes CDR1 SGHDN and CDR2 FVKESK. This CDR3 comprises 15 residues. The CDR3 DNA sequence: TGTGCCAGCAGCCCACAGAGAGCGTCTGGAAACACCATATATTTT. Translated: CASSPQRASGNTIYF. The variable domain in full, completed from reference TRBV14 and TRBJ1-3, reads EAGVTQFPSHSVIEKGQTVTLRCDPISGHDNLYWYRRVMGKEIKFLLHFVKESKQDESGMPNNRFLAERTGGTYSTLKVQPAELEDSGVYFCASSPQRASGNTIYFGEGSWLTVV.

The chain joins TRBV7-6 to TRBJ1-1; 7 nucleotides align to TRBD1. CDR1 and CDR2 (germline): SGHVS, FNYEAQ. The CDR3 has 13 amino acids. The trim removed 2 bases at V and 3 bases at J, leaving 0 bases unmatched. The CDR3 DNA reads as TGTGCCAGCAGCTTACAGGGGGACACTGAAGCTTTCTTT. Protein: CASSLQGDTEAFF.

V usage is TRBV29-1 and J usage is TRBJ1-4; TRBD1 matches 8 bases. Unmatched junction bases numbered 9, after V lost 5 bases and J lost 7 bases. This CDR3 has 14 amino acids. In germline, CDR1 is SQVTM, CDR2 ANQGSEA. The CDR3 loop reads CSVTRDRLSEKLFF. For the CDR3, the DNA is TGCAGCGTTACCCGGGACAGGCTCTCTGAAAAACTGTTTTTT.

This sequence joins TRBV5-1 and TRBJ1-4; D uncertain. The CDR3 runs 16 residues. In germline, CDR1 is SGHRS, CDR2 YFSETQ. V gave up 2 bases and J gave up 0 bases, with 11 bases separating them. In DNA, the CDR3 is TGCGCCAGCAGCTTCACATACAGAGCAACTAATGAAAAACTGTTTTTT. This sequence encodes CASSFTYRATNEKLFF.

The chain recombines TRBV19 with TRBJ1-1; D gene unclear. This CDR3 is built from 11 residues. The V gene lost 7 bases and the J gene lost 3 bases, with 6 bases spanning the gap. CDR1 and CDR2 (germline): LNHDA, SQIVND (reference sequence). The CDR3, as DNA: TGTGCCAGTATGGGGTACACTGAAGCTTTCTTT. It encodes CASMGYTEAFF.

V is TRBV6-5 and J is TRBJ2-1; TRBD1 agrees at 8 bases. Germline values: CDR1 MNHEY, CDR2 SVGAGI. CDR3 length: 15 amino acids. Trimming cost V 4 bases and J 14 bases; bases outside gene matches: 16. Here the CDR3 reads CASSSEGQGAQYKFF. The CDR3 bases are TGTGCCAGCAGTTCCGAGGGGCAGGGGGCGCAGTATAAGTTCTTC.

The chain has TRBV23-1 and TRBJ1-1; 7 positions match TRBD1. TRBV23-1 is noted as an ORF with a role that remains uncertain. CDR3 length: 15 residues. J was trimmed by 1 base and V by 8 bases; bases with no gene match: 10. The CDR3 bases are TGCGCCAGCGGACTGACAGGGAGGACGAACACTGAAGCTTTCTTT. This translates into CASGLTGRTNTEAFF.

The gene calls are TRBV5-5 and TRBJ1-4; 7 bases agree with TRBD1. This CDR3 is built from 16 residues. V gave up 0 bases and J gave up 2 bases; unmatched junction bases: 4. Germline CDR1 reads SGHKS; CDR2 reads YYEKEE (reference sequence). The CDR3 loop reads CASSLGGQWTNEKLFF. DNA for the CDR3: TGTGCCAGCAGCTTGGGGGGACAGTGGACTAATGAAAAACTGTTTTTT.

This chain connects TRBV27 to TRBJ2-7; D may be TRBD1 (6 bases). The V end lost 4 bases, the J end lost 2 bases, and 12 bases lay between the germline ends. Looked up from germline, CDR1 is MNHEY and CDR2 is SMNVEV (reference sequence). CDR3 length: 14 amino acids. In nucleotides, the CDR3 is TGTGCCAGCAGTTGGGGCAGGGGAGCCTACGAGCAGTACTTC. Translating gives CASSWGRGAYEQYF.